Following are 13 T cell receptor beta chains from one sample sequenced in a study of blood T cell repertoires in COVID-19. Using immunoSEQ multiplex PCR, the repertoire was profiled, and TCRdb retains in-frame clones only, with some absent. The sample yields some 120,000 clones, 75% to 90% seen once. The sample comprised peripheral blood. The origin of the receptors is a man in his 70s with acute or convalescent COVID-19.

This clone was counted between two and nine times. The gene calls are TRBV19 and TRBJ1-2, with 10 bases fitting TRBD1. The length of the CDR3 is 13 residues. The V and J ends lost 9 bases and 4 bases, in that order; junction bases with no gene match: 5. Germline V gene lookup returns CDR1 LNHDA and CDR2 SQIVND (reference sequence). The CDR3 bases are TGTGCCAGCGCCCGGGACAGGGGCTATGGCTACACCTTC. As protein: CASARDRGYGYTF. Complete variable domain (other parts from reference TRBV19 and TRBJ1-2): DGGITQSPKYLFRKEGQNVTLSCEQNLNHDAMYWYRQDPGQGLRLIYYSQIVNDFQKGDIAEGYSVSREKKESFPLTVTSAQKNPTAFYLCASARDRGYGYTFGSGTRLTVV.

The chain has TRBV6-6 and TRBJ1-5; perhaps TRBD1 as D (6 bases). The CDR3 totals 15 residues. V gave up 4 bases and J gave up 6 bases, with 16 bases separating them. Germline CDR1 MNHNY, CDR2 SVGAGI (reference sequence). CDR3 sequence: CASSSGTSPSQPQHF. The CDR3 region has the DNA TGTGCCAGCAGTTCCGGGACATCCCCTTCTCAGCCCCAGCATTTT.

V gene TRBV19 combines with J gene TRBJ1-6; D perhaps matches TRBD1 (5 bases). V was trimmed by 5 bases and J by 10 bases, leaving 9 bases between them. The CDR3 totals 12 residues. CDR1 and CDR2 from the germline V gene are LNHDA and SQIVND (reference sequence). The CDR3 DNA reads TGTGCCAGTAGTGCAGGGAGGTCACCCCTCCACTTT. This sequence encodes CASSAGRSPLHF.

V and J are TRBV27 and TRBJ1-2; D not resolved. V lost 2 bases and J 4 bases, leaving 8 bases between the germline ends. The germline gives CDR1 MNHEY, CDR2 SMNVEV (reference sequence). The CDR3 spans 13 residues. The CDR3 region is CASSLANGYGYTF. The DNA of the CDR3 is TGTGCCAGCAGTTTAGCGAATGGCTATGGCTACACCTTC.

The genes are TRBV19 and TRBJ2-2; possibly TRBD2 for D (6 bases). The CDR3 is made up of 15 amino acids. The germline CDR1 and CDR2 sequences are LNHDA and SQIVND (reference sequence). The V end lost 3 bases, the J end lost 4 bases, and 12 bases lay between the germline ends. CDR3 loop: CASSMFSGGTGELFF. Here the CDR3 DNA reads TGTGCCAGTAGTATGTTTTCCGGGGGCACCGGGGAGCTGTTTTTT.

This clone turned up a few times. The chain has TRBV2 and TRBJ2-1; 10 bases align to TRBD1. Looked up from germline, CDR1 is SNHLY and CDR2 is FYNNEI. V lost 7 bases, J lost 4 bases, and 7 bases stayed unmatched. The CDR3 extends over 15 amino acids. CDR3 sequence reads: CASNTGQGWYNEQFF. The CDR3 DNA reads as TGTGCCAGCAACACGGGACAGGGGTGGTACAATGAGCAGTTCTTC.

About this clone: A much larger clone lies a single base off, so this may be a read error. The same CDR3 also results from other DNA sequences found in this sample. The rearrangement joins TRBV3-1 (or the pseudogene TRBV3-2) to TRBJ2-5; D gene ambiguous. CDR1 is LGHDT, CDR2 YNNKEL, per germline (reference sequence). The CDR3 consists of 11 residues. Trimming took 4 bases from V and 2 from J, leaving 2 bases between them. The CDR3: CASSPQETQYF. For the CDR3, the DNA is TGTGCCAGCAGCCCGCAAGAGACCCAGTACTTC.

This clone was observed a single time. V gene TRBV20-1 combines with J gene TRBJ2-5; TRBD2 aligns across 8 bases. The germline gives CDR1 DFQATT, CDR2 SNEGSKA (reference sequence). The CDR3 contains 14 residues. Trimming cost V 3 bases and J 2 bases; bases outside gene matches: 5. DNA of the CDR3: TGCAGTGCTAGTAATCTAGCGGGTCAAGAGACCCAGTACTTC. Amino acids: CSASNLAGQETQYF.

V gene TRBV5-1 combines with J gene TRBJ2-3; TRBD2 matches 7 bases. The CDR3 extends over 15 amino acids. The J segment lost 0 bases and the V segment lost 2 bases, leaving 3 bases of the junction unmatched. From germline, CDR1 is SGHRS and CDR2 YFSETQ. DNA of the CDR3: TGCGCCAGCAGCTTCCAAGCGGGGAGCACAGATACGCAGTATTTT. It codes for CASSFQAGSTDTQYF.

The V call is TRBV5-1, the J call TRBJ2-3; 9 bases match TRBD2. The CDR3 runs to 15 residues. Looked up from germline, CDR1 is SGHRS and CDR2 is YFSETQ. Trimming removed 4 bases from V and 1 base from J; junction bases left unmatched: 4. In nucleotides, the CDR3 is TGCGCCAGCAGCCCTCGGACTAGCGGCACAGATACGCAGTATTTT. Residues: CASSPRTSGTDTQYF.

The CDR3 sequence is CASSEDARGLYGYTF. The CDR3 nucleotides read TGTGCCAGCAGTGAAGACGCAAGGGGACTCTATGGCTACACCTTC. V gene TRBV6-1 combines with J gene TRBJ1-2; a weak D match, TRBD1 (5 bases). The CDR3 is 15 residues long. Trimming took 1 base from V and 4 from J, leaving 13 bases between them. Looked up from germline, CDR1 is MNHNS and CDR2 is SASEGT.

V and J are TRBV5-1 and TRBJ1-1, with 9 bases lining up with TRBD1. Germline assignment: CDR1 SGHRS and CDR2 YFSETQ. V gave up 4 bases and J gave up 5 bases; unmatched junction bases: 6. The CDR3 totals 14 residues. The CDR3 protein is CASSPGQGKTEAFF. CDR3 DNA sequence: TGCGCCAGCAGCCCAGGACAGGGGAAGACTGAAGCTTTCTTT.

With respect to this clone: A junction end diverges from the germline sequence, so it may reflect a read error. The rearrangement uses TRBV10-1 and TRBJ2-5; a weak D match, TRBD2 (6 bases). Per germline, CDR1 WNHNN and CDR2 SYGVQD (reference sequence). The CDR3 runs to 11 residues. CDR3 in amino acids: CASTYRETQHF. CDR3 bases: TGCGCCAGCACGTATCGGGAGACCCAGCACTTC.